The clone carrying this T cell receptor beta chain was counted only a few times. No antigen is known for it. CDR3 length: 14 amino acids. Germline V gene data show CDR1 as SQVTM and CDR2 as ANQGSEA. Losses at the gene ends were 4 bases for V and 5 bases for J; bases not matched to a gene: 7. TCRdb processed the RACE reads anew with MiXCR; each CDR3 protein has one entry. The sample has about 82,000 distinct CDR3 sequences; 10% to 15% are singletons. The entry originates in a study of human T cells and chemical hapten exposure. The overall study: Patients were given diphenylcyclopropenone on the scalp weekly across the approximately 24-week study. TCR yields per sample varied, mainly owing to small pooled library volume differences. Study results and caveats: It was expanded TCRs that formed significantly more large CDR3 similarity clusters than controls did.

Time point here: patch test 3, about 24 weeks after DPC sensitization. Treatment here: therapeutic diphenylcyclopropenone sensitization with weekly scalp DPC. Participating donors were patients with alopecia, aged 18 to 70 years, considered appropriate candidates for DPC. This chain connects TRBV29-1 to TRBJ2-1; TRBD1 aligns across 8 bases. The starting material was whole blood, obtained in connection with sensitization to the hapten diphenylcyclopropenone (DPC). The TCR sequence derives from a woman in her 50s with alopecia areata. Some clones in this sample may be carry-over from other donors' samples. The CDR3 DNA sequence: TGCAGCGTTGTTAGACAGGGGTCAAACAATGAGCAGTTCTTC. The encoded protein is CSVVRQGSNNEQFF.